These 28 T cell receptor beta chains originate from one sample sequenced in a study of shared clonotypes between healthy human individuals. The protocol was immunoSEQ multiplex PCR, while the TCRdb copy is restricted to in-frame clones and leaves out a portion. Among some 2.3 million clones listed, roughly 93% were seen once. Material: naive CD4+ T cells from PBMCs. Subset denoted: CD45RA+ positively selected. These receptors were taken from a man between 18 and 29 years old in good health. Some clones in this sample may be carry-over from other donors' samples.

The chain recombines TRBV27 with TRBJ2-5; the D is unclear. The germline V and J ends were trimmed by 7 bases and 1 base, with 16 bases remaining between them. The germline V gene encodes CDR1 MNHEY and CDR2 SMNVEV (reference sequence). This CDR3 contains 15 residues. The CDR3 bases are TGTGCCAGCACTCGTGCCCCGTGGACCCAAGAGACCCAGTACTTC. Protein sequence: CASTRAPWTQETQYF.

The chain uses TRBV19 and TRBJ2-2; a possible D gene is TRBD1 (5 bases). This CDR3 spans 15 amino acids. With 7 bases removed from V and 9 bases from J, the gap between germline ends came to 21 bases. CDR1 LNHDA and CDR2 SQIVND come from the germline V gene (reference sequence). Here the CDR3 reads CASTQGFLRARELFF. The CDR3 DNA follows: TGTGCCAGTACGCAGGGTTTCCTCAGGGCGAGGGAGCTGTTTTTT. Supplemented by reference TRBV19 and TRBJ2-2, the full variable domain reads DGGITQSPKYLFRKEGQNVTLSCEQNLNHDAMYWYRQDPGQGLRLIYYSQIVNDFQKGDIAEGYSVSREKKESFPLTVTSAQKNPTAFYLCASTQGFLRARELFFGEGSRLTVL.

The chain couples TRBV9 to TRBJ2-1; D possibly matches TRBD1 or TRBD2 (5 bases each). The V gene lost 0 bases and the J gene lost 8 bases, with 15 bases spanning the gap. The CDR3 sequence is 15 residues long. Germline CDR1 reads SGDLS; CDR2 reads YYNGEE. The CDR3 DNA reads TGTGCCAGCAGCGTAGAGGGACCCCGTGCGTATGAGCAGTTCTTC. It yields the protein CASSVEGPRAYEQFF.

The chain has TRBV5-4 and TRBJ2-5; 10 nucleotides line up with TRBD2. The V segment lost 2 bases and the J segment 5 bases; nucleotides outside the gene matches: 9. The V gene's germline CDR1 is SGHNT and CDR2 YYREEE (reference sequence). The CDR3 runs to 16 residues. In DNA, the CDR3 is TGTGCCAGCAGCTTCGGGTCTAGCGGGAGTGTGGAGACCCAGTACTTC. Protein: CASSFGSSGSVETQYF. Filled out from reference TRBV5-4 and TRBJ2-5, the complete variable domain reads ETGVTQSPTHLIKTRGQQVTLRCSSQSGHNTVSWYQQALGQGPQFIFQYYREEENGRGNFPPRFSGLQFPNYSSELNVNALELDDSALYLCASSFGSSGSVETQYFGPGTRLLVL.

A single count supports this clone. The J gene is TRBJ2-1, the V gene TRBV9; TRBD2 matches 7 bases. The V gene end was trimmed by 6 bases and the J gene end by 0 bases; junction bases not matched to a gene: 9. Germline V gives CDR1 SGDLS, CDR2 YYNGEE. The CDR3 is 16 amino acids. CDR3 nucleotides: TGTGCCAGCACCCGAGGCGCTAGCGGCTCCTACAATGAGCAGTTCTTC. This gives the protein CASTRGASGSYNEQFF.

V is TRBV10-3 and J is TRBJ1-1; D is unclear. The V end was cut by 4 bases, the J end by 3 bases, with 9 bases between. Germline CDR1 ENHRY, CDR2 SYGVKD. The CDR3 length is 13 residues. For the CDR3, the DNA is TGTGCCATCAGTGTCCTACCCTACACTGAAGCTTTCTTT. Amino acid sequence: CAISVLPYTEAFF.

As regards this clone: Other DNA sequences within the sample encode an identical CDR3. The chain joins TRBV5-1 to TRBJ2-5, with D uncertain. The germline V gene has CDR1 SGHRS and CDR2 YFSETQ. With 0 bases removed from V and 3 bases from J, the gap between germline ends came to 6 bases. This CDR3 comprises 13 residues. The CDR3 spells CASSLVVEETQYF. Written as DNA, the CDR3 is TGCGCCAGCAGCTTGGTGGTCGAAGAGACCCAGTACTTC.

The chain carries TRBV7-2 and TRBJ2-1; 13 positions agree with TRBD2. V dropped 5 bases and J dropped 3; count of bases not matched to a gene: 13. Germline V gene data show CDR1 as SGHTA and CDR2 as FQGNSA. The CDR3 is made up of 19 amino acids. The CDR3 DNA reads TGTGCCAGCAGCCCCCGGCGGACTAGCGGGAGTATGGTCTACAATGAGCAGTTCTTC. It specifies CASSPRRTSGSMVYNEQFF.

The chain carries TRBV5-1 and TRBJ2-4; D is undetermined. The CDR3 has 14 residues. V gave up 4 bases and J gave up 3 bases, with 11 bases separating them. The germline V gene encodes CDR1 SGHRS and CDR2 YFSETQ. In DNA form, the CDR3 reads TGCGCCAGCAGCCCTGCCGGAAGCAAAAACATTCAGTACTTC. It codes for CASSPAGSKNIQYF.

The J gene is TRBJ1-5, the V gene TRBV6-6; D uncertain. The ends were cut back, 7 bases at V and 0 bases at J, with 7 bases in the middle. Germline assignment: CDR1 MNHNY and CDR2 SVGAGI (reference sequence). The CDR3 runs 13 residues. CDR3 bases: TGTGCCAGCATTGGGAATAGCAATCAGCCCCAGCATTTT. Translating it yields CASIGNSNQPQHF.

Only one count was recorded for this clone. The J gene is TRBJ1-5, the V gene TRBV28; D gene ambiguous. This CDR3 contains 13 residues. The V end was cut by 8 bases, the J end by 3 bases, with 11 bases between. The germline CDR1 and CDR2 sequences are MDHEN and SYDVKM. In DNA, the CDR3 is TGTGCCAGCGGTAGGGTACCCAATCAGCCCCAGCATTTT. It encodes CASGRVPNQPQHF.

This sequence joins TRBV30 and TRBJ2-5; D may correspond to TRBD1 or TRBD2 (6 bases each). Germline lookup yields CDR1 GTSNPN and CDR2 SVGIG (reference sequence). Trimming removed 7 bases at V and 5 bases at J, with 14 bases between. This CDR3 has 12 residues. CDR3 coding DNA: TGTGCCTACCGGATCGGGGGCGAGACCCAGTACTTC. Translated: CAYRIGGETQYF.

The chain employs TRBV28 and TRBJ1-2; D gene unclear. Trimming cost V 1 base and J 3 bases, with 9 bases left between them. The CDR3 runs to 14 residues. Per germline, CDR1 MDHEN and CDR2 SYDVKM. CDR3 sequence (DNA): TGTGCCAGCAGTTTATCCGACGGGCACTATGGCTACACCTTC. Translating it yields CASSLSDGHYGYTF.

The CDR3 DNA sequence: TGTGCCAGCAGTGAAGTTCCCCGGGGGAGCTCCTACAATGAGCAGTTCTTC. This encodes CASSEVPRGSSYNEQFF. The chain recombines TRBV6-1 with TRBJ2-1, with D possibly TRBD2 on 6 matching bases. The germline V gene has CDR1 MNHNS and CDR2 SASEGT. Trimming removed 1 base from V and 0 bases from J, with 13 bases in between. CDR3 length equals 17 residues.

The V and J genes are TRBV28 and TRBJ2-7; 10 nucleotides align to TRBD2. Germline-derived CDR1 and CDR2 are MDHEN and SYDVKM. The CDR3 has 15 residues. J was trimmed by 2 bases and V by 3 bases; bases with no gene match: 4. The CDR3 loop is CASSFRLAGPYEQYF. CDR3 in DNA: TGTGCCAGCAGTTTCCGACTAGCGGGCCCCTACGAGCAGTACTTC.

The J gene is TRBJ1-3, the V gene TRBV2, with D unresolved. Trimming stripped 7 bases from V and 2 bases from J, with 15 bases between. This CDR3 contains 15 residues. CDR1 and CDR2 from the germline V gene are SNHLY and FYNNEI. The CDR3 sequence: CASIAESSTGNTIYF. The CDR3 DNA is TGTGCCAGCATAGCGGAGTCTTCTACTGGAAACACCATATATTTT.

As regards this clone: A read error is possible here, since a much larger clone lies one base away. The sample holds other DNA sequences that translate to the same CDR3. The gene calls are TRBV5-1 and TRBJ2-5; the D is unclear. Germline loops: CDR1 SGHRS, CDR2 YFSETQ. The CDR3 sequence is 12 residues long. V gave up 1 base and J gave up 5 bases, with 6 bases separating them. The CDR3 DNA is TGCGCCAGCAGCTTGACCGGGGAGACCCAGTACTTC. As protein: CASSLTGETQYF.

This chain joins TRBV29-1 and TRBJ2-7; D gene uncertain. The CDR3 consists of 11 residues. V lost 6 bases to trimming and J lost 4 bases, with 10 bases between them. The germline CDR1 and CDR2 sequences are SQVTM and ANQGSEA. The CDR3 loop reads CSVAIAYEQYF. CDR3 coding DNA: TGCAGCGTCGCTATCGCGTACGAGCAGTACTTC.

The chain links TRBV7-3 to TRBJ2-7; 8 nucleotides line up with TRBD2. CDR3 length: 15 residues. Germline CDR1 is SGHTA and CDR2 is FQGTGA. V gave up 1 base and J gave up 0 bases; unmatched junction bases: 2. The CDR3 reads CASSLRGTSSYEQYF. DNA for the CDR3: TGTGCCAGCAGCTTAAGAGGGACTAGCTCCTACGAGCAGTACTTC.

V and J are TRBV7-3 and TRBJ2-1; D gene uncertain. The CDR3 consists of 14 residues. V was cut by 4 bases and J by 6 bases, with 13 bases left in between. Per germline, CDR1 SGHTA and CDR2 FQGTGA. The CDR3 sequence: CASSSRQGSNEQFF. CDR3 nucleotide sequence: TGTGCCAGCAGCTCACGTCAAGGTTCCAATGAGCAGTTCTTC.

The chain uses TRBV11-1 and TRBJ1-2; the D gene is possibly TRBD1 (6 bases). This CDR3 spans 14 amino acids. The germline V gene has CDR1 SGHAT and CDR2 FQDESV (reference sequence). V shed 3 bases and J shed 1 base, with 9 bases lying between them. For the CDR3, the DNA is TGTGCCAGCAGCTTTGGGACATATAACTATGGCTACACCTTC. It translates to CASSFGTYNYGYTF.

J is TRBJ2-7 and V is TRBV7-9, with D tentatively TRBD1 or TRBD2 (5 bases each). The CDR3 loop spans 14 amino acids. Germline CDR1 SEHNR, CDR2 FQNEAQ (reference sequence). Trimming left V 5 bases short and J 3 bases short, with 14 bases between. The CDR3 DNA reads TGTGCCAGCAGCACCCACGGGACCCTCTACGAGCAGTACTTC. It specifies CASSTHGTLYEQYF.

J is TRBJ2-7 and V is TRBV28; TRBD1 is a possible D gene (7 bases). The CDR3 is 14 residues long. Germline CDR1 reads MDHEN; CDR2 reads SYDVKM. The germline V and J ends were trimmed by 2 bases and 3 bases, with 11 bases remaining between them. The DNA for the CDR3 is TGTGCCAGCAGTTTAACTCAGGGGGGCTACGAGCAGTACTTC. Its translation: CASSLTQGGYEQYF.

This clone appeared a few times. The CDR3 loop is CASSRQGDQPQHF. Here the CDR3 DNA reads TGTGCCAGCAGTCGACAGGGCGATCAGCCCCAGCATTTT. The chain employs TRBV27 and TRBJ1-5; 7 bases agree with TRBD1. V dropped 5 bases and J dropped 5; count of bases not matched to a gene: 3. Looked up from germline, CDR1 is MNHEY and CDR2 is SMNVEV (reference sequence). The CDR3 covers 13 residues.

J is TRBJ2-5 and V is TRBV11-2; 8 nucleotides line up with TRBD2. The end of the DNA fits TRBJ2-7 better, so the J call may be wrong. The CDR3 length is 15 residues. CDR1 is SGHAT and CDR2 is FQNNGV in the germline V gene. Here the CDR3 DNA reads TGTGCCAGCAGCTTAGAGGCGGGAGGCTCCTACGAGCAGTACTTC. It codes for CASSLEAGGSYEQYF.

The chain recombines TRBV7-3 with TRBJ1-2; 12 bases line up with TRBD1. The V gene end was trimmed by 2 bases and the J gene end by 8 bases; junction bases not matched to a gene: 12. CDR1 SGHTA and CDR2 FQGTGA come from the germline V gene. The CDR3 consists of 17 residues. The CDR3 sequence is CASSLFPGQGALGGYTF. The CDR3 DNA reads TGTGCCAGCAGCTTATTTCCGGGACAGGGGGCGCTTGGAGGCTACACCTTC.

A word on this clone: This same CDR3 is encoded by further DNA sequences in the sample. The chain links TRBV5-1 to TRBJ2-3; 9 positions agree with TRBD1. CDR1 and CDR2 (germline): SGHRS, YFSETQ. The V segment lost 2 bases and the J segment 0 bases; nucleotides outside the gene matches: 1. The CDR3 runs 15 residues. The CDR3: CASSLQGASTDTQYF. DNA of the CDR3: TGCGCCAGCAGCTTACAGGGGGCGAGCACAGATACGCAGTATTTT.

Turning to this clone: At one boundary the junction diverges from the germline segment, which might be a read error. This rearrangement joins TRBV5-1 to TRBJ2-7; 10 nucleotides align to TRBD2. This CDR3 has 18 residues. Germline loops: CDR1 SGHRS, CDR2 YFSETQ. The CDR3 DNA is TGCGCCAGCACCTTGTGGGGAGGCGAGGCTAGCGGGAGTGGGCGGCAGTACTTC. It specifies CASTLWGGEASGSGRQYF.